This T cell receptor (beta chain) originates from a study of T-cell reconstitution after alpha-beta-depleted transplantation in children. Unique molecular identifiers were used in preparing the TCRbeta library. Each CDR3 protein is one row after TCRdb ran MiXCR on the PCR reads. Among 330,000 or so distinct CDR3 sequences, approximately 10% were seen once, and the ten largest hold 2% to 2.5%. Germline-derived CDR1 and CDR2 are SQVTM and ANQGSEA. The V segment lost 7 bases and the J segment 1 base; nucleotides outside the gene matches: 4. CDR3 length equals 14 residues. This clonotype has more than one count but fewer than ten.

The source of this sequence is a human donor who donated a stem cell graft to a child with acute lymphoblastic leukemia. Material: PBMCs from the stem cell graft donor, obtained from the stem cell graft. V gene TRBV29-1 combines with J gene TRBJ2-5, with 12 bases matching TRBD2. The chain's CDR3 is CSAPTSGSQETQYF. For the CDR3, the DNA is TGCAGCGCCCCGACTAGCGGGAGCCAAGAGACCCAGTACTTC. The variable domain in full, completed from reference TRBV29-1 and TRBJ2-5, reads SAVISQKPSRDICQRGTSLTIQCQVDSQVTMMFWYRQQPGQSLTLIATANQGSEATYESGFVIDKFPISRPNLTFSTLTVSNMSPEDSSIYLCSAPTSGSQETQYFGPGTRLLVL.